The 32 T cell receptor beta chains presented below share a single source sample, sequenced in a study of T cells in Graves' hyperthyroidism and ophthalmopathy. Amplification targeted TCR beta CDR3 regions from RNA transcripts. The HTBI primer set drove a first-round RT-PCR of the TCR CDR3. TCRdb analysed the multiplex PCR reads with MiXCR anew, one entry per CDR3 protein. The profile shows over 700,000 distinct CDR3 sequences, roughly a sixth of them singletons. The sequenced material came from blood. The receptors originated from a woman aged 45-65 years with Graves' hyperthyroidism that later progressed to Graves' ophthalmopathy.

This clonotype was found many times. This chain uses TRBV6-1 with TRBJ2-1, with TRBD2 matching 9 bases. Looked up from germline, CDR1 is MNHNS and CDR2 is SASEGT. This CDR3 is 13 amino acids long. V dropped 6 bases and J dropped 6; count of bases not matched to a gene: 3. CDR3 DNA sequence: TGTGCCAGCAGGCGGGGGGGGGTCAATGAGCAGTTCTTC. Translating gives CASRRGGVNEQFF.

This clonotype was recorded a few times. The rearrangement joins TRBV4-1 to TRBJ1-1; 8 nucleotides match TRBD1. Germline trimming cut 4 bases from V and 1 base from J; bases unmatched to any gene: 5. From germline, CDR1 is MGHRA and CDR2 YSYEKL. The CDR3 consists of 15 residues. In nucleotides, the CDR3 is TGCGCCAGCAGCCGACGACAGGGGTCGAACACTGAAGCTTTCTTT. The encoded protein is CASSRRQGSNTEAFF.

This clonotype was found many times. The V gene is TRBV12-3 or TRBV12-4, the J gene TRBJ1-3; no firm D call. Trimming took off 2 bases at V and 1 base at J, with 9 bases between the two ends. The CDR3 runs 15 residues. Written as DNA, the CDR3 is TGTGCCAGCAGTTTACGGCGGGGATCTGGAAACACCATATATTTT. This translates into CASSLRRGSGNTIYF.

This clonotype was recorded many times. This chain connects TRBV12-3 or TRBV12-4 to TRBJ2-5, with D perhaps matching TRBD1 (6 bases). This CDR3 region has 18 residues. V was clipped by 3 bases and J by 1 base, with 21 bases between them. CDR3 residues: CASSFPFQSDRFQETQYF. The DNA of the CDR3 is TGTGCCAGCAGTTTCCCCTTCCAAAGCGACAGGTTCCAAGAGACCCAGTACTTC.

The chain carries TRBV7-9 and TRBJ1-4; 9 bases align to TRBD1. The germline V gene has CDR1 SEHNR and CDR2 FQNEAQ (reference sequence). V gave up 3 bases and J gave up 4 bases; unmatched junction bases: 3. The CDR3 consists of 15 residues. CDR3 in DNA: TGTGCCAGCAGCTTGGAGACAGGGGGTAATGAAAAACTGTTTTTT. Amino acid sequence: CASSLETGGNEKLFF.

This chain connects TRBV18 to TRBJ1-3; D remains unclear. Germline loops: CDR1 KGHSH, CDR2 LQKENI. The CDR3 consists of 15 residues. Between the trimmed V and J ends, which lost 1 base and 0 bases, there was a span of 7 bases. The CDR3 reads CASSPRPASGNTIYF. CDR3 coding DNA: TGTGCCAGCTCACCACGGCCAGCCTCTGGAAACACCATATATTTT.

This sequence joins TRBV19 and TRBJ1-1; D perhaps matches TRBD1 (6 bases). V gave up 3 bases and J gave up 6 bases, with 14 bases separating them. This CDR3 spans 14 amino acids. The germline V gene has CDR1 LNHDA and CDR2 SQIVND (reference sequence). The chain's CDR3 is CASSIFNRAAEAFF. Here the CDR3 DNA reads TGTGCCAGTAGTATTTTTAACAGGGCGGCTGAAGCTTTCTTT. Variable domain in full (rest from reference TRBV19 and TRBJ1-1): DGGITQSPKYLFRKEGQNVTLSCEQNLNHDAMYWYRQDPGQGLRLIYYSQIVNDFQKGDIAEGYSVSREKKESFPLTVTSAQKNPTAFYLCASSIFNRAAEAFFGQGTRLTVV.

The chain is built from TRBV13 and TRBJ2-4; 8 bases are shared with TRBD1. Germline-derived CDR1 and CDR2 are PRHDT and FYEKMQ (reference sequence). The CDR3 is 16 residues long. The V segment lost 5 bases and the J segment 0 bases; nucleotides outside the gene matches: 6. This CDR3 is CASSPGQGRAKNIQYF. For the CDR3, the DNA is TGTGCCAGCAGCCCTGGACAGGGAAGAGCCAAAAACATTCAGTACTTC.

This clonotype was seen a few times. One end of the junction is discordant with germline, which a read error may explain. The chain carries TRBV18 and TRBJ2-7, with D unresolved. This CDR3 contains 14 residues. In germline, CDR1 is KGHSH, CDR2 LQKENI. CDR3 DNA sequence: TGTGCCAGCTCGCCACTTGAAACCACCTACGAGCAGTACTTC. Translating gives CASSPLETTYEQYF.

Details on this clonotype: A junction end diverges from the germline sequence, so it may reflect a read error. The CDR3 sequence: CASSFDRPTTNEKLVF. CDR3 DNA sequence: TGCGCCAGCAGCTTCGACAGGCCTACAACTAATGAAAAACTGGTTTTT. The chain employs TRBV2 and TRBJ1-4; a weak D match, TRBD1 (6 bases). The V gene's germline CDR1 is SNHLY and CDR2 FYNNEI. This CDR3 comprises 16 residues.

This clonotype has just one count. The CDR3 region has the DNA TGTGCCAGCAGCCCACCGGGACTAGCGGGGGCTGCCTACGAGCAGTACTTC. Amino acids: CASSPPGLAGAAYEQYF. This rearrangement joins TRBV5-6 to TRBJ2-7, with TRBD2 identical over 14 bases. CDR3 size: 17 residues. V shed 4 bases and J 2 bases; nucleotides not matched to a gene: 8. Germline CDR1 is SGHDT and CDR2 is YYEEEE.

The CDR3 region has the DNA TGTGCCAGCAGCTTGGCCGGGACCTTATATGGCTACACCTTC. It translates to CASSLAGTLYGYTF. This chain joins TRBV5-4 and TRBJ1-2; a weak D match, TRBD1 (5 bases). The germline V and J ends were trimmed by 0 bases and 5 bases, with 11 bases remaining between them. The CDR3 has 14 amino acids. Germline loops: CDR1 SGHNT, CDR2 YYREEE (reference sequence).

The J gene is TRBJ1-4, the V gene TRBV10-3; D uncertain. V gave up 3 bases and J gave up 2 bases, with 7 bases separating them. CDR3 size: 14 residues. Germline assignment: CDR1 ENHRY and CDR2 SYGVKD. DNA of the CDR3: TGTGCCATCAGTGACTTGGACACTAATGAAAAACTGTTTTTT. Translation: CAISDLDTNEKLFF.

Many counts were recorded for this clonotype. The J gene is TRBJ1-2, the V gene TRBV3-1; 7 bases fit TRBD1. There are 17 residues in the CDR3. V shed 0 bases and J 6 bases; nucleotides not matched to a gene: 13. Germline assignment: CDR1 LGHDT and CDR2 YNNKEL (reference sequence). The CDR3 region is CASSQDRSGTASHGYTF. CDR3 DNA: TGTGCCAGCAGCCAAGATAGATCCGGGACAGCATCTCATGGCTACACCTTC.

This clonotype appeared many times. V and J are TRBV2 and TRBJ2-3; 7 nucleotides match TRBD2. Germline V CDR1 and CDR2: SNHLY, FYNNEI. This CDR3 has 17 amino acids. Unmatched junction bases numbered 13, after V lost 6 bases and J lost 1 base. CDR3 in amino acids: CASRSPGLAERTDTQYF. The DNA of the CDR3 is TGTGCCAGCAGGTCGCCGGGCCTAGCGGAACGCACAGATACGCAGTATTTT.

This clonotype was counted at least ten times. This chain links TRBV20-1 with TRBJ2-7, with 7 bases identical to TRBD1. From germline, CDR1 is DFQATT and CDR2 SNEGSKA (reference sequence). This CDR3 is built from 13 residues. V was pared by 6 bases and J by 3 bases, with 8 bases of the junction left unmatched. The CDR3, as DNA: TGCAGTGCGAGGGACAGAACCCTCTACGAGCAGTACTTC. Translating it yields CSARDRTLYEQYF.

This clonotype was recorded only once. The rearrangement joins TRBV3-1 to TRBJ1-5; D unresolved. Germline V gene lookup returns CDR1 LGHDT and CDR2 YNNKEL (reference sequence). CDR3 length: 15 amino acids. The V end lost 0 bases, the J end lost 4 bases, and 10 bases lay between the germline ends. The CDR3 DNA follows: TGTGCCAGCAGCCAAGATACGACGGAAAATCAGCCCCAGCATTTT. Residues: CASSQDTTENQPQHF.

Ten or more counts support this clonotype. This chain links TRBV12-3 or TRBV12-4 with TRBJ2-1, with 7 bases lining up with TRBD1. V shed 5 bases and J 11 bases; nucleotides not matched to a gene: 9. This CDR3 is 13 amino acids long. CDR3 sequence reads: CASSLSTGSKQFF. CDR3 DNA sequence: TGTGCCAGCAGTCTCTCGACAGGGTCGAAGCAGTTCTTC.

There are many counts of this clonotype. This rearrangement joins TRBV15 to TRBJ2-5, with a possible D match to TRBD1 (6 bases). Germline V gene sequence: CDR1 LNHNV, CDR2 YYDKDF (reference sequence). V lost 6 bases, J lost 4 bases, and 15 bases lay in between. The CDR3 loop spans 14 amino acids. CDR3 amino acids: CATRILLGGETQYF. The CDR3 coding sequence is TGTGCCACCAGGATTCTACTAGGGGGAGAGACCCAGTACTTC.

This clonotype was seen many times. The V call is TRBV5-1, the J call TRBJ2-2; a weak D match, TRBD2 (6 bases). Germline assignment: CDR1 SGHRS and CDR2 YFSETQ. Trimming stripped 5 bases from V and 4 bases from J, with 15 bases between. The CDR3 extends over 15 amino acids. CDR3 DNA sequence: TGCGCCAGCAGGGAGGGGATCTCGAGCACCGGGGAGCTGTTTTTT. Protein sequence: CASREGISSTGELFF.

The V and J genes are TRBV25-1 and TRBJ1-2; the D is unclear. Germline CDR1 is MGHDK and CDR2 is SYGVNS. The ends were cut back, 6 bases at V and 4 bases at J, with 12 bases in the middle. The CDR3 runs to 13 residues. CDR3 sequence (DNA): TGTGCCAGCAGCCCTGGCAGCCTCTATGGCTACACCTTC. It yields the protein CASSPGSLYGYTF.

J is TRBJ1-1 and V is TRBV4-1; D is unclear. CDR1 and CDR2 (germline): MGHRA, YSYEKL. V gave up 4 bases and J gave up 3 bases, with 12 bases separating them. The CDR3 totals 14 residues. CDR3 in amino acids: CASSPIGVDTEAFF. CDR3 nucleotides: TGCGCCAGCAGCCCAATAGGAGTAGACACTGAAGCTTTCTTT.

This clonotype was recorded at least ten times. The V gene is TRBV30, the J gene TRBJ2-2; D is ambiguous. The CDR3 has 13 residues. V was clipped by 2 bases and J by 2 bases, with 6 bases between them. CDR1 is GTSNPN, CDR2 SVGIG, per germline (reference sequence). The CDR3 spells CAWSRPNTGELFF. In DNA form, the CDR3 reads TGTGCCTGGAGTCGGCCAAACACCGGGGAGCTGTTTTTT.

The V and J genes are TRBV19 and TRBJ1-2; D unclear. This CDR3 has 17 residues. The germline gives CDR1 LNHDA, CDR2 SQIVND (reference sequence). The ends were cut back, 1 base at V and 3 bases at J, with 18 bases in the middle. The CDR3 region has the DNA TGTGCCAGTAGTATAGGGGTGGCGGACGCCACCTACTATGGCTACACCTTC. The encoded protein is CASSIGVADATYYGYTF.

The chain links TRBV7-8 to TRBJ1-6; no reliable D call. Deletions cut 1 base from V and 2 bases from J, with 12 bases between. Germline V gene lookup returns CDR1 SGHVS and CDR2 FQNEAQ. CDR3 length: 17 residues. CDR3 sequence: CASSLELPSAYNSPLHF. CDR3 bases: TGTGCCAGCAGCTTAGAGTTACCGAGCGCCTATAATTCACCCCTCCACTTT.

This clonotype showed up many times. This chain links TRBV30 with TRBJ2-7; 10 bases map to TRBD2. Germline trimming cut 7 bases from V and 2 bases from J; bases unmatched to any gene: 5. CDR3 size: 13 residues. Germline CDR1 and CDR2: GTSNPN and SVGIG (reference sequence). CDR3 bases: TGTGCCTTAGAACTAGCGGGAACCTACGAGCAGTACTTC. Protein sequence: CALELAGTYEQYF.

The chain employs TRBV6-1 and TRBJ1-2; 9 positions match TRBD1. This CDR3 has 14 amino acids. Germline CDR1 MNHNS, CDR2 SASEGT. V lost 3 bases to trimming and J lost 7 bases; unmatched junction nucleotides: 6. The CDR3 nucleotides are TGTGCCAGCAGTGAGCGGACAGGGGTTGGTGGCTACACCTTC. Its protein product is CASSERTGVGGYTF.

This clonotype was observed a handful of times. The rearrangement links TRBV20-1 to TRBJ2-1, with TRBD2 matching over 8 bases. The germline V gene encodes CDR1 DFQATT and CDR2 SNEGSKA (reference sequence). The trim removed 6 bases at V and 3 bases at J, leaving 10 bases unmatched. The CDR3 contains 15 residues. CDR3 loop: CSASRGTRGYNEQFF. The CDR3 DNA reads TGCAGTGCAAGCCGTGGGACTAGGGGCTACAATGAGCAGTTCTTC.

The chain is built from TRBV7-6 and TRBJ2-3, with no clear D. This CDR3 spans 15 amino acids. Germline V CDR1 and CDR2: SGHVS, FNYEAQ. Trimming took 2 bases from V and 0 from J, leaving 9 bases between them. The CDR3 nucleotides read TGTGCCAGCAGCTTAATGTCTCCTAGCACAGATACGCAGTATTTT. This codes for CASSLMSPSTDTQYF.

This clonotype was detected ten times or more. This rearrangement joins TRBV2 to TRBJ2-2, with TRBD1 matching over 7 bases. V lost 4 bases, J lost 7 bases, and 12 bases stayed unmatched. The CDR3 contains 16 residues. Germline assignment: CDR1 SNHLY and CDR2 FYNNEI. The CDR3 nucleotides read TGTGCCAGCAGTGCCAAATCCTCTGGACAGGACGGGGAGCTGTTTTTT. Amino acid sequence: CASSAKSSGQDGELFF.

V gene TRBV12-3 or TRBV12-4 combines with J gene TRBJ2-6, with D perhaps TRBD1 (5 bases). Between the trimmed V and J ends, which lost 11 bases and 0 bases, there was a span of 8 bases. The CDR3 extends over 13 amino acids. The CDR3 sequence is CAVRDSGANVLTF. CDR3 nucleotides: TGTGCCGTCAGGGACTCTGGGGCCAACGTCCTGACTTTC.

This clonotype was found once. The chain uses TRBV4-1 and TRBJ2-3, with unresolved D. The V end was cut by 4 bases, the J end by 0 bases, with 8 bases between. CDR1 and CDR2 from the germline V gene are MGHRA and YSYEKL. This CDR3 region has 14 residues. The CDR3 region is CASSRSDSTDTQYF. The CDR3 region has the DNA TGCGCCAGCAGCCGCTCGGATAGCACAGATACGCAGTATTTT.